This T cell receptor (beta chain) was documented in a study of T cells in Graves' hyperthyroidism and ophthalmopathy. Study at large: Prior to any treatment, at the point of initial diagnosis, peripheral blood was collected. Study-wide points: Expanded thyroid clonotypes (above 0.001) were mostly also found in blood. Through a model of 13 V-J features, ophthalmopathy was separated from stable hyperthyroidism.

TCR beta CDR3 regions were amplified from RNA transcripts. The TCR CDR3 was amplified in a first-round RT-PCR using the HTBI primer set. TCRdb processed the multiplex PCR reads anew with MiXCR; each CDR3 protein has one entry. In the table there are about 610,000 distinct CDR3 sequences, approximately 14% of which are singletons. This clonotype has a count of ten or more. The antigen is unknown. Germline V gene data show CDR1 as ENHRY and CDR2 as SYGVKD. The CDR3 has 13 residues. The V and J ends lost 0 bases and 4 bases respectively, with 7 bases between them. J is TRBJ2-7 and V is TRBV10-3; D is uncertain. Source material: blood. This TCR came from a woman aged 40 to 55 with Graves' ophthalmopathy. CDR3 in amino acids: CAISESGPYEQYF. CDR3 DNA: TGTGCCATCAGTGAGTCAGGTCCGTACGAGCAGTACTTC.